This is a list of T cell receptor beta chains from one sample in a study of yellow fever vaccine responses in identical twins. TCRdb called the RT-PCR reads again in MiXCR, with one record for every CDR3 protein. The sample lists 1,500 or so distinct CDR3 sequences; 70% to 90% were seen once. The material sequenced was T cells from blood (PBMCs), unsorted or a sorted subset (not recorded which), taken before or after yellow fever vaccination (not recorded which). The receptors stem from a woman between 18 and 30 years old who received the yellow fever vaccine. CDR3s include the opening cysteine and the closing phenylalanine or tryptophan. The D gene is left open where the match is weak. For some rows the clone size is stated as once, few or many, or as a class when expanded; others skip it.

j_call v_call d_call clone_size cdr3_aa cdr3_nt
TRBJ2-3 TRBV18 NA NA CATGLSGTSTDTQYF TGTGCCACCGGATTGTCAGGAACTAGCACAGATACGCAGTATTTT
TRBJ2-1 TRBV2 TRBD1 NA CASSPGTGVQFF TGTGCCAGCAGTCCCGGGACAGGGGTTCAGTTCTTC
TRBJ1-3 TRBV29-1 NA NA CSVVVGGNTIYF TGCAGCGTTGTTGTGGGGGGCAACACCATATATTTT
TRBJ2-3 TRBV12-3/TRBV12-4 NA NA CASSLMDSTDTQYF TGTGCCAGCAGTTTAATGGACAGCACAGATACGCAGTATTTT
TRBJ1-3 TRBV12-3/TRBV12-4 TRBD1 NA CASGDRGGSGNTIYF TGTGCCAGCGGGGACAGGGGGGGCTCTGGAAACACCATATATTTT
TRBJ2-3 TRBV29-1 TRBD2 NA CSVTGTNTDTQYF TGCAGCGTTACCGGGACTAACACAGATACGCAGTATTTT
TRBJ2-1 TRBV29-1 TRBD1 NA CSVGGQGMVNEQFF TGCAGCGTTGGGGGACAGGGGATGGTCAATGAGCAGTTCTTC
TRBJ2-6 TRBV6-4 NA NA CASSDSTGANVLTF TGTGCCAGCAGTGACTCAACAGGGGCCAACGTCCTGACTTTC
TRBJ2-5 TRBV7-7 TRBD1 NA CASSFTGEPRETQYF TGTGCTAGCAGCTTTACAGGGGAACCCAGGGAGACCCAGTACTTC
TRBJ2-1 TRBV6-2/TRBV6-3 NA NA CASSYSRGVYEQFF TGTGCCAGCAGTTACTCGAGAGGAGTCTATGAGCAGTTCTTC
TRBJ1-6 TRBV7-6 NA few CASSPPISPLHF TGTGCCAGCAGCCCCCCGATTTCACCCCTCCACTTT
TRBJ2-7 TRBV2 TRBD2 once CASSGRLAGGYEQYF TGTGCCAGCAGTGGCAGACTAGCGGGGGGGTACGAGCAGTACTTC
TRBJ2-7 TRBV3-1 NA NA CASSQDLEQTYEQYF TGTGCCAGCAGCCAAGATCTTGAACAAACCTACGAGCAGTACTTC
TRBJ2-1 TRBV2 TRBD2 NA CASGLGSGGEDEQFF TGTGCCAGCGGTCTAGGTAGCGGGGGGGAGGATGAGCAGTTCTTC
TRBJ2-1 TRBV12-3/TRBV12-4 NA NA CASLMFGYEQFF TGTGCCAGCCTTATGTTCGGCTATGAGCAGTTCTTC
TRBJ1-1 TRBV7-6 NA NA CASSPGGSESTEAFF TGTGCCAGCAGCCCCGGGGGGTCAGAGAGCACTGAAGCTTTCTTT
TRBJ2-3 TRBV9 NA NA CASSVGGTDTQYF TGTGCCAGCAGCGTAGGCGGCACAGATACGCAGTATTTT
TRBJ1-1 TRBV7-2 NA hyperexpanded CASSSTRYDEAFF TGTGCCAGCAGCTCTACCCGATACGATGAAGCTTTCTTT
TRBJ1-5 TRBV20-1 NA NA CSARDPRVDQPQHF TGCAGTGCTAGAGACCCAAGGGTTGATCAGCCCCAGCATTTT
TRBJ1-5 TRBV25-1 NA NA CASRGSNQPQHF TGTGCCAGTAGGGGGAGCAATCAGCCCCAGCATTTT
TRBJ2-5 TRBV2 NA NA CASREETQYF TGTGCCAGCAGGGAAGAGACCCAGTACTTC
TRBJ2-3 TRBV20-1 TRBD2 NA CSATQRGVSTDTQYF TGCAGTGCAACTCAGCGGGGGGTTAGCACAGATACGCAGTATTTT
TRBJ2-1 TRBV5-1 TRBD1 NA CASAPGDRGRGNEQFF TGCGCCAGCGCGCCGGGGGACAGGGGGCGGGGGAATGAGCAGTTCTTC
TRBJ2-7 TRBV29-1 NA NA CSVWRESGEQYF TGCAGCGTGTGGAGGGAGAGTGGCGAGCAGTACTTC
TRBJ2-5 TRBV21-1 NA NA CASSIAPAEETQYF TGTGCCAGCAGCATTGCCCCGGCAGAGGAGACCCAGTACTTC
TRBJ2-5 TRBV7-1 TRBD2 NA CASSSSGQYQETQYF TGTGCCAGCAGCTCTAGCGGGCAGTACCAAGAGACCCAGTACTTC
TRBJ2-4 TRBV7-2 TRBD1 NA CASSSQGLGDIQYF TGTGCCAGCAGCTCACAGGGGTTGGGCGACATTCAGTACTTC
TRBJ2-7 TRBV29-1 NA NA CSVFEGGGEQYF TGCAGCGTTTTCGAGGGGGGAGGCGAGCAGTACTTC
TRBJ1-5 TRBV18 NA NA CASSPARMGLPQHF TGTGCCAGCTCACCAGCCAGGATGGGCCTGCCCCAGCATTTT
TRBJ2-7 TRBV6-1 NA NA CASSQGTSNEQYF TGTGCCAGCAGTCAGGGGACGTCCAACGAGCAGTACTTC
TRBJ1-2 TRBV10-3 NA large CAISGGLRGYTF TGTGCCATCAGTGGGGGACTGAGGGGCTACACCTTC
TRBJ1-1 TRBV5-4 NA once CASSLAQFNTEAFF TGTGCCAGCAGCTTGGCACAGTTTAACACTGAAGCTTTCTTT
TRBJ2-1 TRBV5-1 NA NA CASSPGLINNEQFF TGCGCCAGCAGCCCCGGACTGATAAACAATGAGCAGTTCTTC
TRBJ2-3 TRBV20-1 NA NA CSAPPYSDTQYF TGCAGTGCTCCCCCGTACTCAGATACGCAGTATTTT
TRBJ2-7 TRBV11-3 NA few CASSLGPGTYEQYF TGTGCCAGCAGCTTAGGACCCGGTACCTACGAGCAGTACTTC
TRBJ2-3 TRBV29-1 TRBD2 NA CSVKTIAGGYTDTQYF TGCAGCGTCAAAACGATTGCGGGGGGATACACAGATACGCAGTATTTT
TRBJ2-3 TRBV11-2 TRBD2 NA CASSPGVAGVAQYF TGTGCCAGCAGCCCCGGGGTAGCGGGAGTGGCGCAGTATTTT
TRBJ2-3 TRBV2 NA once CASSEMDRGTDTQYF TGTGCCAGCAGTGAAATGGATCGGGGCACAGATACGCAGTATTTT
TRBJ1-2 TRBV6-2/TRBV6-3 NA NA CASSYGGNYGYTF TGTGCCAGCAGTTACGGCGGGAACTATGGCTACACCTTC
TRBJ2-3 TRBV11-3 TRBD2 NA CASTRGGSTDTQYF TGTGCCAGCACCCGGGGGGGAAGTACAGATACGCAGTATTTT
TRBJ1-4 TRBV7-3 NA NA CASSLRAISTNEKLFF TGTGCCAGCAGCTTAAGGGCTATCAGTACTAATGAAAAACTGTTTTTT
TRBJ1-1 TRBV7-6 NA NA CASSLRMNTEAFF TGTGCCAGCAGCCTACGAATGAACACTGAAGCTTTCTTT
TRBJ2-5 TRBV29-1 NA NA CSGSVQETQYF TGCAGCGGTAGCGTCCAAGAGACCCAGTACTTC
TRBJ2-2 TRBV2 TRBD2 NA CASSKTSGSFSGELFF TGTGCCAGCAGTAAAACTAGCGGGAGTTTCTCCGGGGAGCTGTTTTTT
TRBJ1-2 TRBV2 TRBD1 few CASSNTGDGYTF TGTGCCAGCAGTAATACAGGGGATGGCTACACCTTC
TRBJ2-1 TRBV5-6 NA NA CASSWPLSPQFF TGTGCCAGCAGCTGGCCCTTGAGTCCCCAGTTCTTC
TRBJ2-5 TRBV4-1 NA NA CASSQDGRGQETQYF TGCGCCAGCAGCCAAGACGGGCGGGGACAAGAGACCCAGTACTTC
TRBJ2-3 TRBV29-1 NA once CSVAYTADTQYF TGCAGCGTTGCCTACACGGCGGATACGCAGTATTTT
TRBJ2-7 TRBV7-9 NA NA CASTSGTVLGEQYF TGTGCCAGCACCTCAGGAACGGTGTTAGGGGAGCAGTACTTC
TRBJ2-7 TRBV29-1 NA NA CSVFRDSYEQYF TGCAGCGTTTTCAGGGACTCCTACGAGCAGTACTTC
TRBJ2-7 TRBV14 TRBD2 NA CASSQMAGGYEQYF TGTGCCAGCAGCCAAATGGCGGGAGGCTACGAGCAGTACTTC